The 23 T cell receptor beta chains given below trace back to one sample, sequenced in a study of cytomegalovirus exposure and HLA in healthy donors. The PCR used 60 Vbeta and 13 Jbeta primers. Profiled with immunoSEQ multiplex PCR; TCRdb holds only in-frame clones, not every one. This sample carries 100,000 to 150,000 clones, 75% to 90% of them seen once, and the ten largest clones take about 9.2%. Material: PBMCs. The source of these receptors is a man aged 25 to 40 in good health and CMV-seropositive.

The chain couples TRBV6-1 to TRBJ2-7; 10 nucleotides agree with TRBD1. With 8 bases clipped from V and 5 bases from J, the junction kept 12 bases outside the gene matches. The CDR3 length is 15 residues. Germline CDR1 is MNHNS and CDR2 is SASEGT. CDR3 in DNA: TGTGCCAGCTGTCATCGGCCGGACAGGGGGAACGAGCAGTACTTC. Translation gives CASCHRPDRGNEQYF.

The rearrangement links TRBV6-1 to TRBJ2-1; D possibly corresponds to TRBD1 (5 bases). The CDR3 is 14 residues long. V dropped 0 bases and J dropped 10 bases, with 13 bases sitting between them. Germline CDR1 is MNHNS and CDR2 is SASEGT. The CDR3 DNA is TGTGCCAGCAGTGAAGCAATCCAGGGTTGGGAGCAGTTCTTC. This gives the protein CASSEAIQGWEQFF.

The chain carries TRBV4-1 and TRBJ2-7, with 7 bases that match TRBD1. The J segment lost 2 bases and the V segment lost 3 bases, leaving 4 bases of the junction unmatched. Germline V gives CDR1 MGHRA, CDR2 YSYEKL. This CDR3 spans 14 amino acids. This CDR3 reads CASSHRDRPYEQYF. The CDR3 region has the DNA TGCGCCAGCAGCCACCGGGACAGACCCTACGAGCAGTACTTC.

The table lists this clone with a count of one. The gene calls are TRBV12-5 and TRBJ2-1; 9 bases fit TRBD1. The ends lost 1 base at V and 7 bases at J; junction bases unmatched: 5. There are 15 residues in the CDR3. The germline CDR1 and CDR2 sequences are LGHNT and FRNRAP. For the CDR3, the DNA is TGTGCTAGTGGTTTGGCACTACAGGGGGCGAATGAGCAGTTCTTC. Translation gives CASGLALQGANEQFF.

This chain links TRBV29-1 with TRBJ2-3; TRBD1 matches at 7 bases. The V gene end was trimmed by 1 base and the J gene end by 2 bases; junction bases not matched to a gene: 9. Germline V gene lookup returns CDR1 SQVTM and CDR2 ANQGSEA. This CDR3 spans 16 amino acids. This CDR3 is CSVEGVPGQITDTQYF. The CDR3 DNA is TGCAGCGTTGAAGGGGTTCCGGGACAGATCACAGATACGCAGTATTTT.

V gene TRBV6-5 combines with J gene TRBJ2-5, with 7 bases matching TRBD1. This CDR3 is built from 14 residues. The germline gives CDR1 MNHEY, CDR2 SVGAGI. V gave up 9 bases and J gave up 5 bases; unmatched junction bases: 12. The CDR3 DNA is TGTGCCAGTGGGAAGGCTATACAGGGGGAGACCCAGTACTTC. This encodes CASGKAIQGETQYF.

The chain is built from TRBV2 and TRBJ2-5, with TRBD2 matching over 10 bases. From germline, CDR1 is SNHLY and CDR2 FYNNEI. The trim removed 3 bases at V and 3 bases at J, leaving 10 bases unmatched. The CDR3 length is 17 residues. CDR3 sequence: CASSDEDWTSGKETQYF. Written as DNA, the CDR3 is TGTGCCAGCAGTGACGAAGACTGGACTAGCGGAAAAGAGACCCAGTACTTC.

In its sample, this clone was seen a few times. The same CDR3 is also encoded by other DNA sequences in this sample. J is TRBJ2-1 and V is TRBV29-1, with TRBD2 identical over 12 bases. Germline trimming cut 5 bases from V and 3 bases from J; bases unmatched to any gene: 5. The CDR3 covers 15 residues. Germline V gives CDR1 SQVTM, CDR2 ANQGSEA. CDR3 in DNA: TGCAGCGTTTATTTGACTAGCGGGGGCTACAATGAGCAGTTCTTC. Translated: CSVYLTSGGYNEQFF.

The CDR3, as DNA: TGTGCCATGTCGGGACAGGTAGACACCGGGGAGCTGTTTTTT. It yields the protein CAMSGQVDTGELFF. V and J are TRBV10-3 and TRBJ2-2; 8 bases line up with TRBD1. This CDR3 has 14 amino acids. The germline V gene has CDR1 ENHRY and CDR2 SYGVKD. The trim removed 9 bases at V and 3 bases at J, leaving 6 bases unmatched.

V is TRBV5-1 and J is TRBJ2-7, with D unresolved. The CDR3 length is 13 residues. Germline loops: CDR1 SGHRS, CDR2 YFSETQ. Trimming cost V 1 base and J 0 bases, with 5 bases left between them. The CDR3 bases are TGCGCCAGCAGCTTGACAAACTCCTACGAGCAGTACTTC. Translated: CASSLTNSYEQYF.

The chain uses TRBV19 and TRBJ1-1; possibly TRBD1 for D (6 bases). CDR1 is LNHDA, CDR2 SQIVND, per germline (reference sequence). Trimming left V 1 base short and J 3 bases short, with 9 bases between. This CDR3 is built from 14 residues. CDR3 coding DNA: TGTGCCAGTAGTATAGGGGACATCCACACTGAAGCTTTCTTT. It translates to CASSIGDIHTEAFF.

CDR3 coding DNA: TGTGCCAGTATCACAGGGGGGGACGGGGAGCTGTTTTTT. Encoded protein: CASITGGDGELFF. The rearrangement uses TRBV19 and TRBJ2-2; TRBD1 is a possible D gene (8 bases). Deletions cut 7 bases from V and 7 bases from J, with 13 bases between. Germline V gene sequence: CDR1 LNHDA, CDR2 SQIVND (reference sequence). The CDR3 is 13 amino acids.

The chain employs TRBV7-2 and TRBJ1-6, with TRBD1 identical over 9 bases. V was clipped by 5 bases and J by 6 bases; unmatched bases: 8. This CDR3 has 16 amino acids. The germline CDR1 and CDR2 sequences are SGHTA and FQGNSA. The DNA of the CDR3 is TGTGCCAGCAGCATACGGACAGGGGTCAGTAATTCACCCCTCCACTTT. It yields the protein CASSIRTGVSNSPLHF.

The chain employs TRBV4-1 and TRBJ2-5; 12 nucleotides align to TRBD2. The trim removed 1 base at V and 7 bases at J, leaving 4 bases unmatched. The germline CDR1 and CDR2 sequences are MGHRA and YSYEKL. The length of the CDR3 is 15 residues. CDR3 nucleotide sequence: TGCGCCAGCAGCCAAGGACGACTAGCGGGGGTGACCCAGTACTTC. It codes for CASSQGRLAGVTQYF.

This clone occurred once. The V call is TRBV10-3, the J call TRBJ2-3; D unclear. Germline-derived CDR1 and CDR2 are ENHRY and SYGVKD. The germline V and J ends were trimmed by 8 bases and 2 bases, with 8 bases remaining between them. CDR3 size: 12 residues. CDR3 in amino acids: CAIRGDTDTQYF. The CDR3 DNA reads TGTGCCATCCGCGGAGACACAGATACGCAGTATTTT.

V and J are TRBV27 and TRBJ2-7, with a possible D match to TRBD1 (6 bases). CDR3 length: 14 amino acids. V was clipped by 6 bases and J by 1 base, with 13 bases between them. Looked up from germline, CDR1 is MNHEY and CDR2 is SMNVEV (reference sequence). The CDR3 spells CASRPGDTSYEQYF. The CDR3 coding sequence is TGTGCCAGCAGGCCCGGGGACACGTCCTACGAGCAGTACTTC.

The chain recombines TRBV2 with TRBJ2-3; the match to TRBD1 covers 7 bases. With 3 bases clipped from V and 0 bases from J, the junction kept 9 bases outside the gene matches. There are 17 residues in the CDR3. Germline values: CDR1 SNHLY, CDR2 FYNNEI. CDR3 amino acids: CASSDTAGTESTDTQYF. The CDR3 DNA reads TGTGCCAGCAGTGACACAGCCGGGACAGAAAGCACAGATACGCAGTATTTT.

This chain connects TRBV29-1 to TRBJ1-6, with 7 positions matching TRBD1. V lost 7 bases and J lost 10; bases outside the gene matches: 13. This CDR3 is built from 14 residues. The germline gives CDR1 SQVTM, CDR2 ANQGSEA. CDR3 residues: CSARQGPFGSPLHF. The CDR3 coding sequence is TGCAGCGCCAGACAGGGCCCTTTCGGATCACCCCTCCACTTT.

The CDR3 DNA sequence: TGTGCCAGCAGCTTAGGTGGGCAGGGGAGGGCTGAAGCTTTCTTT. Translated, it gives CASSLGGQGRAEAFF. The chain uses TRBV7-2 and TRBJ1-1; weak D call: TRBD1 (6 bases). Germline values: CDR1 SGHTA, CDR2 FQGNSA. This CDR3 has 15 amino acids. Trimming took off 1 base at V and 6 bases at J, with 15 bases between the two ends.

This chain joins TRBV6-1 and TRBJ2-1, with D perhaps TRBD2 (6 bases). Trimming left V 6 bases short and J 0 bases short, with 12 bases between. This CDR3 comprises 15 residues. Germline V gene data show CDR1 as MNHNS and CDR2 as SASEGT. CDR3 in DNA: TGTGCCAGCAGGCCCGACGGGGGCTCCTACAATGAGCAGTTCTTC. Protein product: CASRPDGGSYNEQFF.

This chain links TRBV25-1 with TRBJ2-7; possibly TRBD2 for D (6 bases). Trimming took 1 base from V and 5 from J, leaving 21 bases between them. The CDR3 consists of 17 residues. In germline, CDR1 is MGHDK, CDR2 SYGVNS. In DNA, the CDR3 is TGTGCCAGCAGTGAATTAAGTGGAGGGGCAGTCTCAGACGAGCAGTACTTC. Protein sequence: CASSELSGGAVSDEQYF.

The chain carries TRBV5-1 and TRBJ2-2, with TRBD1 matching 7 bases. The ends lost 8 bases at V and 5 bases at J; junction bases unmatched: 12. The CDR3 loop spans 15 amino acids. Germline V gene sequence: CDR1 SGHRS, CDR2 YFSETQ. The CDR3 reads CASRGQASETGELFF. DNA for the CDR3: TGCGCCAGTCGCGGACAGGCATCAGAGACCGGGGAGCTGTTTTTT.

The chain links TRBV4-1 to TRBJ1-2; 8 positions match TRBD1. V shed 0 bases and J 3 bases; nucleotides not matched to a gene: 6. Per the germline V gene, CDR1 is MGHRA and CDR2 is YSYEKL. This CDR3 contains 16 residues. CDR3 region: CASSQDTQGAYYGYTF. Here the CDR3 DNA reads TGCGCCAGCAGCCAAGATACCCAGGGGGCTTACTATGGCTACACCTTC.